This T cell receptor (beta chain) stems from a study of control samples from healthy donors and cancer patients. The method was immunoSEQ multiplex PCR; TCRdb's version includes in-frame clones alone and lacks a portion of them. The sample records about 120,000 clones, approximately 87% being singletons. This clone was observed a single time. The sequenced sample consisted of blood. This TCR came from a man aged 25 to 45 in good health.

CDR3 in amino acids: CAIRHEDSMNTEAFF. CDR3 nucleotides: TGTGCCATCAGGCACGAGGACAGTATGAACACTGAAGCTTTCTTT. The rearrangement links TRBV10-3 to TRBJ1-1, with D possibly TRBD1 on 6 matching bases. The ends were cut back, 6 bases at V and 0 bases at J, with 14 bases in the middle. This CDR3 is 15 amino acids long. Per the germline V gene, CDR1 is ENHRY and CDR2 is SYGVKD.